Each of the 9 T cell receptor beta chains below was sequenced from the same sample in a study of beta chain features in type 1 diabetes. TCRB transcripts that were expressed got sequenced, as all of the isolated RNA had been reverse transcribed. The method was immunoSEQ multiplex PCR; TCRdb's version includes in-frame clones alone and lacks a portion of them. Of 310,000 or so clones detected, 6.5% to 10% appear once; the ten largest clones hold less than 0.5%. The sample comprised central memory CD4+ T cells from blood. The source is a woman between 18 and 29 years old in good health.

This clone showed up just a few times. The chain employs TRBV18 and TRBJ2-1; D is perhaps TRBD1 or TRBD2 (6 bases each). Trimming cost V 0 bases and J 4 bases, with 10 bases left between them. CDR3 length: 15 residues. The V gene's germline CDR1 is KGHSH and CDR2 LQKENI. The CDR3 loop is CASSPPGGGYNEQFF. CDR3 nucleotide sequence: TGTGCCAGCTCACCACCTGGAGGGGGTTACAATGAGCAGTTCTTC.

This clone was counted between two and nine times. The gene calls are TRBV19 and TRBJ2-2; D not resolved. V was pared by 5 bases and J by 0 bases, with 10 bases between. Germline CDR1 is LNHDA and CDR2 is SQIVND (reference sequence). The CDR3 has 15 amino acids. The CDR3 here is CASSPRFTNTGELFF. The DNA for the CDR3 is TGTGCCAGTAGTCCCAGATTTACGAACACCGGGGAGCTGTTTTTT.

This rearrangement joins TRBV5-1 to TRBJ1-1; a weak D match, TRBD1 (5 bases). The length of the CDR3 is 11 residues. The germline gives CDR1 SGHRS, CDR2 YFSETQ. Trimming removed 6 bases from V and 10 bases from J, with 13 bases in between. CDR3 protein: CASMDTAGAFF. The DNA for the CDR3 is TGCGCCAGCATGGACACAGCGGGAGCTTTCTTT.

This clone was observed a handful of times. The genes are TRBV19 and TRBJ2-2; D unclear. Trimming left V 4 bases short and J 9 bases short, with 9 bases between. This CDR3 contains 12 residues. The germline V gene encodes CDR1 LNHDA and CDR2 SQIVND (reference sequence). The CDR3 region is CASSTRVRELFF. The CDR3 region has the DNA TGTGCCAGTAGTACCCGCGTCCGGGAGCTGTTTTTT.

This chain connects TRBV29-1 to TRBJ2-5, with TRBD2 as a possible D gene (5 bases). The CDR3 is made up of 13 amino acids. Germline V gene data show CDR1 as SQVTM and CDR2 as ANQGSEA. Trimming removed 4 bases from V and 4 bases from J, with 13 bases in between. The CDR3 region has the DNA TGCAGCGTTGTAATAGGAGGCAGAGAGACCCAGTACTTC. Its translation: CSVVIGGRETQYF.

This clone was counted at least ten times. The chain couples TRBV7-9 to TRBJ2-5; TRBD2 matches 14 bases. The J segment lost 2 bases and the V segment lost 5 bases, leaving 7 bases of the junction unmatched. CDR3 size: 17 residues. Looked up from germline, CDR1 is SEHNR and CDR2 is FQNEAQ (reference sequence). Here the CDR3 reads CASSVGLAGGRQETQYF. In DNA form, the CDR3 reads TGTGCCAGCAGCGTCGGACTAGCGGGAGGCCGACAAGAGACCCAGTACTTC.

This clone showed up just a few times. The chain has TRBV29-1 and TRBJ2-1, with D tentatively TRBD2 (6 bases). Germline CDR1 is SQVTM and CDR2 is ANQGSEA. Trimming pared 3 bases from V and 5 bases from J, leaving 14 bases between. The CDR3 is made up of 14 amino acids. CDR3 DNA: TGCAGCGTTGAGTCGAGCGGGCTTAACAATGAGCAGTTCTTC. It codes for CSVESSGLNNEQFF.

This clone has more than one count but fewer than ten. Other DNA variants within this sample encode the same CDR3. The V gene is TRBV9, the J gene TRBJ2-2; D not certain. Germline lookup yields CDR1 SGDLS and CDR2 YYNGEE. The CDR3 runs to 14 residues. V lost 2 bases to trimming and J lost 1 base, with 6 bases between them. The CDR3 reads CASSVERNTGELFF. The CDR3 nucleotides read TGTGCCAGCAGCGTCGAAAGGAACACCGGGGAGCTGTTTTTT. Full variable domain (outside the CDR3, taken from reference TRBV9 and TRBJ2-2): DSGVTQTPKHLITATGQRVTLRCSPRSGDLSVYWYQQSLDQGLQFLIQYYNGEERAKGNILERFSAQQFPDLHSELNLSSLELGDSALYFCASSVERNTGELFFGEGSRLTVL.

V is TRBV27 and J is TRBJ2-1, with 8 nucleotides matching TRBD1. Trimming cost V 6 bases and J 5 bases; bases outside gene matches: 3. Germline-derived CDR1 and CDR2 are MNHEY and SMNVEV (reference sequence). The length of the CDR3 is 13 residues. The CDR3 is CASRRTGHNEQFF. CDR3 nucleotide sequence: TGTGCCAGCAGGAGGACAGGGCACAATGAGCAGTTCTTC.